The next 18 T cell receptor beta chains were all read from a single sample in a study of blood T cell repertoires in COVID-19. Using immunoSEQ multiplex PCR, the repertoire was profiled, and TCRdb retains in-frame clones only, with some absent. The top ten hold more than 25% of the sample, which has over 20,000 clones, roughly 83% seen once. Material: peripheral blood. The receptors were gathered from a human donor with active COVID-19. The donor label of this sample is uncertain.

The V call is TRBV7-9, the J call TRBJ2-1; D not resolved. Looked up from germline, CDR1 is SEHNR and CDR2 is FQNEAQ (reference sequence). The CDR3 consists of 12 residues. The germline V and J ends were trimmed by 1 base and 9 bases, with 7 bases remaining between them. The CDR3 reads CASSLVAGEQFF. Here the CDR3 DNA reads TGTGCCAGCAGCTTAGTCGCAGGTGAGCAGTTCTTC.

The rearrangement joins TRBV9 to TRBJ2-7, with TRBD2 identical over 8 bases. V was pared by 2 bases and J by 4 bases, with 11 bases of the junction left unmatched. The CDR3 is 16 amino acids. Germline V gene data show CDR1 as SGDLS and CDR2 as YYNGEE. The CDR3 here is CASSVDSGVAGYEQYF. The CDR3, as DNA: TGTGCCAGCAGCGTTGATAGCGGGGTGGCTGGGTACGAGCAGTACTTC. Looking up the rest from reference TRBV9 and TRBJ2-7 gives the full variable domain: DSGVTQTPKHLITATGQRVTLRCSPRSGDLSVYWYQQSLDQGLQFLIQYYNGEERAKGNILERFSAQQFPDLHSELNLSSLELGDSALYFCASSVDSGVAGYEQYFGPGTRLTVT.

V gene TRBV7-2 combines with J gene TRBJ2-3; 13 positions agree with TRBD2. The CDR3 loop spans 21 amino acids. The germline V gene has CDR1 SGHTA and CDR2 FQGNSA. V lost 0 bases and J lost 4; bases outside the gene matches: 16. The CDR3 here is CASSLAPAGTSGARQSDTQYF. The CDR3 DNA follows: TGTGCCAGCAGCTTAGCCCCTGCCGGGACTAGCGGGGCACGACAATCAGATACGCAGTATTTT.

There are a few counts of this clone. This rearrangement joins TRBV5-3 to TRBJ1-5, with TRBD1 identical over 8 bases. TRBV5-3 falls under the ORF class, with uncertain function. Germline trimming cut 3 bases from V and 3 bases from J; bases unmatched to any gene: 8. The CDR3 runs 16 residues. The chain's CDR3 is CARSSEDREINQPQHF. For the CDR3, the DNA is TGTGCCAGAAGCTCGGAGGACAGGGAAATCAATCAGCCCCAGCATTTT.

V is TRBV7-3 and J is TRBJ1-1, with TRBD1 identical over 7 bases. Germline values: CDR1 SGHTA, CDR2 FQGTGA. This CDR3 comprises 16 residues. J lost 5 bases, V lost 4 bases, and 13 bases had no gene match. CDR3 in amino acids: CASSSYRGGGETEAFF. Written as DNA, the CDR3 is TGTGCCAGCAGCTCCTACAGGGGTGGAGGGGAAACTGAAGCTTTCTTT.

This clone was detected only once. J is TRBJ2-7 and V is TRBV12-3 or TRBV12-4; D remains ambiguous. V was cut by 3 bases and J by 7 bases, with 7 bases left in between. This CDR3 is 11 amino acids long. The CDR3 spells CASSLAREQYF. CDR3 nucleotide sequence: TGTGCCAGCAGTTTGGCCCGTGAGCAGTACTTC.

The V gene is TRBV10-1, the J gene TRBJ2-1, with TRBD2 matching over 7 bases. The CDR3 length is 16 residues. Germline CDR1 WNHNN, CDR2 SYGVQD (reference sequence). Germline trimming cut 7 bases from V and 0 bases from J; bases unmatched to any gene: 9. The CDR3 is CASIRRDYSSYNEQFF. CDR3 in DNA: TGCGCCAGCATCAGACGGGACTACAGCTCCTACAATGAGCAGTTCTTC.

The chain joins TRBV28 to TRBJ1-1, with a tentative D call TRBD1 (6 bases). V was cut by 6 bases and J by 9 bases, with 14 bases left in between. The CDR3 spans 12 residues. CDR1 and CDR2 (germline): MDHEN, SYDVKM. The CDR3 region is CASRPQGYQAFF. The CDR3 bases are TGTGCCAGCAGACCACAGGGATATCAAGCTTTCTTT.

The gene calls are TRBV5-1 and TRBJ1-2; 7 nucleotides agree with TRBD1. V shed 1 base and J 2 bases; nucleotides not matched to a gene: 5. The CDR3 has 15 amino acids. The germline CDR1 and CDR2 sequences are SGHRS and YFSETQ. The CDR3 sequence is CASSLSTGDNYGYTF. DNA for the CDR3: TGCGCCAGCAGCTTGAGCACAGGGGACAACTATGGCTACACCTTC.

This chain links TRBV11-2 with TRBJ2-3; a possible D gene is TRBD2 (5 bases). The CDR3 consists of 16 residues. Germline values: CDR1 SGHAT, CDR2 FQNNGV. Trimming pared 0 bases from V and 0 bases from J, leaving 10 bases between. CDR3 sequence reads: CASSLDLGGSTDTQYF. CDR3 DNA sequence: TGTGCCAGCAGCTTAGATCTGGGCGGGAGCACAGATACGCAGTATTTT.

The chain couples TRBV6-2 or TRBV6-3 to TRBJ1-1; D ambiguous. Germline-derived CDR1 and CDR2 are MNHEY and SVGEGT. This CDR3 spans 13 amino acids. The V gene lost 6 bases and the J gene lost 5 bases, with 13 bases spanning the gap. CDR3 DNA sequence: TGTGCCAGCAGCCCGCGGCGGGGAACTGAAGCTTTCTTT. It translates to CASSPRRGTEAFF.

V usage is TRBV27 and J usage is TRBJ2-2; TRBD2 matches 7 bases. From germline, CDR1 is MNHEY and CDR2 SMNVEV (reference sequence). The CDR3 totals 14 residues. The V gene end was trimmed by 3 bases and the J gene end by 6 bases; junction bases not matched to a gene: 4. CDR3 sequence (DNA): TGTGCCAGCAGTTTCGCGGGGGATGCCGGGGAGCTGTTTTTT. It is translated as CASSFAGDAGELFF.

The chain joins TRBV15 to TRBJ1-1; D is unresolved. This CDR3 contains 13 residues. Per the germline V gene, CDR1 is LNHNV and CDR2 is YYDKDF (reference sequence). V shed 4 bases and J shed 3 bases, with 9 bases lying between them. CDR3 loop: CATSNGSYTEAFF. CDR3 DNA: TGTGCCACCAGCAACGGGAGTTACACTGAAGCTTTCTTT.

The chain carries TRBV5-6 and TRBJ2-1; D perhaps matches TRBD1 (6 bases). The germline gives CDR1 SGHDT, CDR2 YYEEEE. The CDR3 has 15 amino acids. Trimming took off 2 bases at V and 6 bases at J, with 15 bases between the two ends. The CDR3 protein is CASSLTGTPLNEQFF. In nucleotides, the CDR3 is TGTGCCAGCAGCTTAACCGGGACACCGCTCAATGAGCAGTTCTTC.

DNA for the CDR3: TGTGCCAGCAGGGAGGGGGGGGCGTCCTACAATGAGCAGTTCTTC. This encodes CASREGGASYNEQFF. The V call is TRBV6-5, the J call TRBJ2-1; D may be TRBD2 (7 bases). V lost 6 bases, J lost 1 base, and 13 bases lay in between. Germline-derived CDR1 and CDR2 are MNHEY and SVGAGI. The CDR3 loop spans 15 amino acids.

Only one count was recorded for this clone. The chain carries TRBV6-1 and TRBJ2-5, with 8 bases aligning to TRBD2. Germline V gives CDR1 MNHNS, CDR2 SASEGT. The junction had 14 bases not matched to a gene; V was cut back by 3 bases and J by 5 bases. The CDR3 is 17 amino acids. CDR3 amino acids: CASSDGRGGPVWETQYF. The CDR3 nucleotides are TGTGCCAGCAGTGATGGACGGGGGGGCCCGGTGTGGGAGACCCAGTACTTC.

The V gene is TRBV3-1 (or the pseudogene TRBV3-2), the J gene TRBJ2-3, with a possible D match to TRBD2 (6 bases). The ends were cut back, 2 bases at V and 1 base at J, with 10 bases in the middle. The CDR3 has 15 residues. The germline gives CDR1 LGHDT, CDR2 YNNKEL (reference sequence). Here the CDR3 DNA reads TGTGCCAGCAGCCAAACGGGACTGGGCACAGATACGCAGTATTTT. As protein: CASSQTGLGTDTQYF.

This chain links TRBV11-1 with TRBJ1-4; 7 bases map to TRBD1. CDR1 and CDR2 from the germline V gene are SGHAT and FQDESV (reference sequence). Trimming at V came to 2 bases and at J to 8 bases, leaving 5 bases not matched to a gene. This CDR3 has 14 residues. CDR3 sequence (DNA): TGTGCCAGCAGCTTATCGACAGGGACGGAAAAACTGTTTTTT. Translating it yields CASSLSTGTEKLFF. Supplemented by reference TRBV11-1 and TRBJ1-4, the full variable domain reads EAEVAQSPRYKITEKSQAVAFWCDPISGHATLYWYRQILGQGPELLVQFQDESVVDDSQLPKDRFSAERLKGVDSTLKIQPAELGDSAMYLCASSLSTGTEKLFFGSGTQLSVL.